This TCR beta chain originates from a study of PD-1 blockade in classical Hodgkin lymphoma. Indicated time point: newly diagnosed, previously untreated cHL patient sample. Newly diagnosed classical Hodgkin lymphoma PBMCs, still untreated, provided the comparison samples. General study findings and limits: When set against healthy donors, newly diagnosed patients were reported to show lower baseline TCR diversity.

This CDR3 is built from 13 residues. Germline V gene data show CDR1 as ENHRY and CDR2 as SYGVKD. The V segment lost 6 bases and the J segment 3 bases; nucleotides outside the gene matches: 4. About this clone: Its antigen is currently unknown.

Here immunoSEQ multiplex PCR was the method, and the copy in TCRdb shows in-frame clones only, minus some. The table includes tens of thousands of clones, approximately 90% detected once. The J gene is TRBJ2-5, the V gene TRBV10-3, with 7 bases matching TRBD2. Sequencing was performed on peripheral blood mononuclear cells (PBMCs). This clonotype originated in a human donor with classical Hodgkin lymphoma. CDR3 DNA sequence: TGTGCCATCAGCGATCGGGGGGAAGAGACCCAGTACTTC. This translates into CAISDRGEETQYF.